What follows is one TCR beta chain and its context. This record belongs to a study of blood T cells in healthy people across ages. Through a sample-barcoded 5' primer and a J-beta primer mix, a second PCR was run for roughly 6 to 11 cycles. TCRdb analysed the 5' RACE reads with MiXCR anew, one entry per CDR3 protein. The profile covers approximately 850,000 distinct CDR3 sequences, with 44% appearing a single time and 15% to 25% taken by the ten largest. The sample, about 9.2 milliliters of peripheral blood, was drawn from each donor. This clonotype was obtained from a man aged 55 to 70 in good health. The sequencing sample was made of blood.

The CDR3 sequence is CASSQDGTGGGFYGYTF. The CDR3 DNA is TGCGCCAGCAGCCAAGATGGGACTGGAGGGGGGTTCTATGGCTACACCTTC. The chain employs TRBV4-3 and TRBJ1-2; D perhaps matches TRBD1 (6 bases). Per germline, CDR1 LGHNA and CDR2 YSLEER. The CDR3 totals 17 residues. V lost 0 bases to trimming and J lost 4 bases, with 18 bases between them.